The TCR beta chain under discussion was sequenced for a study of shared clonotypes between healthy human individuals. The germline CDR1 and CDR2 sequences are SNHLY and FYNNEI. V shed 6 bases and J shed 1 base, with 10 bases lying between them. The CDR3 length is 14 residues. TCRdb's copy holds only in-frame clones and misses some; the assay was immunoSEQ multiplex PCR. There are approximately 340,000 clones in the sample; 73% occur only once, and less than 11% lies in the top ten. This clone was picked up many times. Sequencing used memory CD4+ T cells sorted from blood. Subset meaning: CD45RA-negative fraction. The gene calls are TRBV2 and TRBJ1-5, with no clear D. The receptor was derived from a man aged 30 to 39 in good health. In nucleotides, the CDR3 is TGTGCCAGCAGAAGAGGTCTAAGCAATCAGCCCCAGCATTTT. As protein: CASRRGLSNQPQHF.